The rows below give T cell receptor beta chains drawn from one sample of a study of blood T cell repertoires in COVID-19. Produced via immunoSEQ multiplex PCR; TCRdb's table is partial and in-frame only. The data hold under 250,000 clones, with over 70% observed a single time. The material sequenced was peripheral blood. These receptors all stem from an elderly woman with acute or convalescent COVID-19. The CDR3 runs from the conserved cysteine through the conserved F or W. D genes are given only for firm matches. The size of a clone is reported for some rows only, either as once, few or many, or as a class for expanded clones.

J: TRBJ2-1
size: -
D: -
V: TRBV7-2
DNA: TGTGCCAGCAGCCCGGCGGTAAGTTACTACAATGAGCAGTTCTTC
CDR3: CASSPAVSYYNEQFF

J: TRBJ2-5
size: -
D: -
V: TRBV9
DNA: TGTGCCAGCAGCGTAGAGGGAAGGGGCGGAAGTTTGTTAGAGACCCAGTACTTC
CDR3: CASSVEGRGGSLLETQYF

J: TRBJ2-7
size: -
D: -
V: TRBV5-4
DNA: TGTGCCAGCAGCTTGTCACTCGAGCAGTACTTC
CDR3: CASSLSLEQYF

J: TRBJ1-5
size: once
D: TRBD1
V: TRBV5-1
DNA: TGCGCCAGCAGCTTGGAACAGGGGGCTCAGCCCCAGCATTTT
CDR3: CASSLEQGAQPQHF

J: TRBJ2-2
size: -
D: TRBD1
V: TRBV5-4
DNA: TGTGCCAGCAGCCCTGGACAGGGGGTTTTCACCGGGGAGCTGTTTTTT
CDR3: CASSPGQGVFTGELFF

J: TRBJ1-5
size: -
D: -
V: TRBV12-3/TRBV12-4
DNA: TGTGCCAGCAGTTTAGCCGGCAATCAGCCCCAGCATTTT
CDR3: CASSLAGNQPQHF

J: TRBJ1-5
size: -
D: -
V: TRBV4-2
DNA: TGTGCCAGCAGCCAAGATGGAGGGCGTGGCAATCAGCCCCAGCATTTT
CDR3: CASSQDGGRGNQPQHF

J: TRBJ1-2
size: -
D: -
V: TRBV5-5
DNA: TGTGCCAGCAGCTTGACAGGGCCTTATGGCTACACCTTC
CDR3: CASSLTGPYGYTF

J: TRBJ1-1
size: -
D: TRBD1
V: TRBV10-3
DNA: TGTGCCATCAGTTCTCCGGCAGGGGGTGACACTGAAGCTTTCTTT
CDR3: CAISSPAGGDTEAFF

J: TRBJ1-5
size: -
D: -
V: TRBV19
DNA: TGTGCCAGTAGTATAGAACCTACTAATCAGCCCCAGCATTTT
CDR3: CASSIEPTNQPQHF

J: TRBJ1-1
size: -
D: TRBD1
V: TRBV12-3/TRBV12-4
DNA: TGTGCCAGCGGACAGGGGAACACTGAAGCTTTCTTT
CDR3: CASGQGNTEAFF

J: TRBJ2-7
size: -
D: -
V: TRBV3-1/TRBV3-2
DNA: TGTGCCAGCAGCCAAGAAGGGACTCAGAGAAAGCAGTACTTC
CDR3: CASSQEGTQRKQYF

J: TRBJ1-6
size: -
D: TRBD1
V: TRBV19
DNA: TGTGCCAGTGCCCAGGGGGTTTATTCACCCCTCCACTTT
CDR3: CASAQGVYSPLHF

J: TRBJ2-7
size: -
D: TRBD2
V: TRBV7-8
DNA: TGTGCCAGCAGCTTAGTGCGGGGAGGGAGCGAGCAGTACTTC
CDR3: CASSLVRGGSEQYF